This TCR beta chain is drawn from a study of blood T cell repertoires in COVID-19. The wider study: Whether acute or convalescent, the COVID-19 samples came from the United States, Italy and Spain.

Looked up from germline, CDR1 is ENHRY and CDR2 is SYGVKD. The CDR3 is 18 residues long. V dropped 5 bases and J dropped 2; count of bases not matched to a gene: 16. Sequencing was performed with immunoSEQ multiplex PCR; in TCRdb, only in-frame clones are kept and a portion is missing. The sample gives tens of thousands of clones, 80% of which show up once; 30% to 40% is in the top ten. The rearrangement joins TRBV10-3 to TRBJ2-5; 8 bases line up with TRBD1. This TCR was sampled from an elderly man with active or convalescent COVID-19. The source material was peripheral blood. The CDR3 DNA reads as TGTGCCATCAGTTCCCCGGAGGGGGCAGGGGGCTTTCAAGAGACCCAGTACTTC. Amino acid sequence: CAISSPEGAGGFQETQYF.